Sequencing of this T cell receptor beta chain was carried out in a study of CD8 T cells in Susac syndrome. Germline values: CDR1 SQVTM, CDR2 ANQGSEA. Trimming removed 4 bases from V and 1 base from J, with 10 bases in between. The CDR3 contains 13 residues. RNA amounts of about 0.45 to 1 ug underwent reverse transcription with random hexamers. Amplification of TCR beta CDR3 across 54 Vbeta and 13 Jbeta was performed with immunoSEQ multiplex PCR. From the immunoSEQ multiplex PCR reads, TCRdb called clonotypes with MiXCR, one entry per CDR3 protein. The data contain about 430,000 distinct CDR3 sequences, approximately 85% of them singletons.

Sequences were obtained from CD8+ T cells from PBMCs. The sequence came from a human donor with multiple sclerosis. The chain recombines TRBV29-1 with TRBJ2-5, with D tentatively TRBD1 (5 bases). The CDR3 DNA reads TGCAGCGTTGCTCAGGACATCCAAGAGACCCAGTACTTC. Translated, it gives CSVAQDIQETQYF.